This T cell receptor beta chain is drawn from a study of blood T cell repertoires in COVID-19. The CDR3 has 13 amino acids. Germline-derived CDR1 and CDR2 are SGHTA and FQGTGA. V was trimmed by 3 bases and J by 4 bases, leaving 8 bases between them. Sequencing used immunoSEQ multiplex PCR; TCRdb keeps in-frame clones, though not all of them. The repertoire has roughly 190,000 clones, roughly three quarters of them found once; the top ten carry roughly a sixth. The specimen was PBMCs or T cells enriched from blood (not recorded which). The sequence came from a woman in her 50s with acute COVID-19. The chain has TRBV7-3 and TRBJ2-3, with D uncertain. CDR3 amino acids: CASSLEFPDTQYF. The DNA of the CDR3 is TGTGCCAGCAGCTTGGAGTTCCCAGATACGCAGTATTTT.